The 4 T cell receptor beta chains below were found in one sample sequenced in a study of blood T cell repertoires in COVID-19. This table comes from immunoSEQ multiplex PCR, and its TCRdb copy is limited to in-frame clones, with some not included. The table lists some 99,000 clones, over 75% of them singletons. Sequencing used peripheral blood. The receptors originated from a woman in her fifties or sixties with acute or convalescent COVID-19.

The chain carries TRBV24-1 and TRBJ2-3, with TRBD2 matching 8 bases. The CDR3 is made up of 14 amino acids. The V gene end was trimmed by 5 bases and the J gene end by 3 bases; junction bases not matched to a gene: 3. CDR1 and CDR2 from the germline V gene are KGHDR and SFDVKD. The CDR3 bases are TGTGCCACCAGTGCGGGGGGGAGTACAGATACGCAGTATTTT. Encoded protein: CATSAGGSTDTQYF.

The CDR3 region is CASSSTDMNSPLHF. CDR3 in DNA: TGTGCCAGCAGTTCCACAGATATGAATTCACCCCTCCACTTT. The chain combines TRBV6-6 with TRBJ1-6, with D unclear. The CDR3 extends over 14 amino acids. Trimming took 4 bases from V and 7 from J, leaving 11 bases between them. In germline, CDR1 is MNHNY, CDR2 SVGAGI (reference sequence).

The V and J genes are TRBV19 and TRBJ2-1, with D maybe TRBD2 (7 bases). In germline, CDR1 is LNHDA, CDR2 SQIVND (reference sequence). The V and J ends lost 8 bases and 6 bases respectively, with 17 bases between them. This CDR3 has 14 residues. The DNA of the CDR3 is TGTGCCAGTGGGTGGGCGGGGGCTTTCAATGAGCAGTTCTTC. Protein sequence: CASGWAGAFNEQFF.

The CDR3 reads CASKSGRNTEAFF. For the CDR3, the DNA is TGTGCCAGCAAATCAGGTCGGAACACTGAAGCTTTCTTT. The chain links TRBV2 to TRBJ1-1, with D unclear. V lost 7 bases, J lost 1 base, and 10 bases lay in between. CDR1 is SNHLY, CDR2 FYNNEI, per germline. This CDR3 spans 13 amino acids.